This entry is about one T cell receptor beta chain. TCRdb's copy holds only in-frame clones and misses some; the assay was immunoSEQ multiplex PCR. This sample yields approximately 150,000 clones, of which 85% to 90% are seen a single time; under 3.5% belongs to the top ten. These data belong to a study of blood T cell repertoires in COVID-19. The wider study: In each case, the material was cDNA or gDNA derived from T cells, B-cell-depleted T cells, or PBMCs.

The CDR3 is 15 amino acids. The V gene's germline CDR1 is MDHEN and CDR2 SYDVKM. Trimming pared 6 bases from V and 8 bases from J, leaving 22 bases between. Material for sequencing was peripheral blood. This clonotype was obtained from a woman in her sixties with active COVID-19. The chain joins TRBV28 to TRBJ1-2; TRBD1 might be the D (6 bases). This CDR3 is CASSRPSRRGGGYTF. CDR3 DNA sequence: TGTGCCAGCAGCCGACCTTCGCGCAGGGGCGGCGGCTACACCTTC.